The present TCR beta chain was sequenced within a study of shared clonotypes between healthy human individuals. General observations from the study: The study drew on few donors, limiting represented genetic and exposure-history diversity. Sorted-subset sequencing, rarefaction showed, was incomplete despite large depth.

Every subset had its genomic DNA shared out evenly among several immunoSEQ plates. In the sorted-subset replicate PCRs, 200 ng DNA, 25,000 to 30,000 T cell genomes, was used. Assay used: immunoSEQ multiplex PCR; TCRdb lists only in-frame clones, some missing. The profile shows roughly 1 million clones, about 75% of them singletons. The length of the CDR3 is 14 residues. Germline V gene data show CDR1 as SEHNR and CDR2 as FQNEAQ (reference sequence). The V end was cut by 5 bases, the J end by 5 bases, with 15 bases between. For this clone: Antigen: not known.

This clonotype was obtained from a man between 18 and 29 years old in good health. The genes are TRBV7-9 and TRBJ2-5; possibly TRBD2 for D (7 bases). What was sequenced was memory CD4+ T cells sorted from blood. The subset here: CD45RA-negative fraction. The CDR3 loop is CASSQVGGLETQYF. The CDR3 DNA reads TGTGCCAGCAGCCAGGTGGGGGGGCTGGAGACCCAGTACTTC.